The present entry profiles one T cell receptor (beta chain) with its context. The assay used was immunoSEQ (version v3.0), run at survey level. Using immunoSEQ multiplex PCR, the repertoire was profiled, and TCRdb retains in-frame clones only, with some absent. In the table there are approximately 25,000 clones, about 86% of which are singletons. This specimen belongs to a study of long-term antiretroviral therapy in people with HIV. In germline, CDR1 is MDHEN, CDR2 SYDVKM. After removal of 3 bases from V and 3 bases from J, the junction contained 11 bases not matched to a gene. The CDR3 extends over 18 amino acids.

The rearrangement joins TRBV28 to TRBJ1-4; TRBD1 agrees at 9 bases. The TCR sequence derives from a man aged 50 to 59 with HIV. The material was unsorted PBMCs, obtained 1.2 years after starting antiretroviral therapy. The CDR3 DNA reads as TGTGCCAGCAGTTTGGGGCGGGACAGGGCCTCTTCTAATGAAAAACTGTTTTTT. Translated, it gives CASSLGRDRASSNEKLFF.